Listed below are T cell receptor beta chains from one sample, sequenced in a study of blood T cell repertoires in COVID-19. Using immunoSEQ multiplex PCR, the repertoire was profiled, and TCRdb retains in-frame clones only, with some absent. The table shows some 190,000 clones, with around 86% occurring only once. Source material: PBMCs or T cells enriched from blood (not recorded which). These receptors were obtained from a man in his forties with acute COVID-19. CDR3s include the opening cysteine and the closing phenylalanine or tryptophan. A D gene is named only where the DNA matches it firmly. The size entry is marked missing in some rows and otherwise reads once, few, many or a size class.

d_gene	abundance	v_gene	j_gene	len	CDR3aa	CDR3nt
NA	few	TRBV28	TRBJ1-4	14	CASTLPGVDEKLFF	TGTGCCAGCACCCTCCCCGGGGTGGACGAAAAACTGTTTTTT
TRBD2	NA	TRBV30	TRBJ2-2	18	CAWITGLAGGVNTGELFF	TGTGCCTGGATCACAGGACTAGCGGGAGGCGTGAACACCGGGGAGCTGTTTTTT
NA	NA	TRBV7-9	TRBJ1-3	13	CASSFRVGNTIYF	TGTGCCAGCAGCTTCCGGGTTGGAAACACCATATATTTT
NA	NA	TRBV14	TRBJ1-5	14	CASSQGDEIQPQHF	TGTGCCAGCAGCCAAGGAGATGAGATACAGCCCCAGCATTTT
NA	NA	TRBV28	TRBJ2-7	15	CASSLPGTTLYEQYF	TGTGCCAGCAGCTTGCCGGGGACAACCCTTTACGAGCAGTACTTC
NA	NA	TRBV18	TRBJ2-7	13	CASSRPVGGEQYF	TGTGCCAGCTCAAGACCAGTGGGGGGCGAGCAGTACTTC
NA	NA	TRBV28	TRBJ1-5	14	CASSLPGRRGPQHF	TGTGCCAGCAGTTTACCCGGTCGGCGGGGGCCCCAGCATTTT
TRBD1	NA	TRBV10-3	TRBJ1-5	15	CATGTGSNSNQPQHF	TGTGCCACGGGGACAGGGAGCAATAGCAATCAGCCCCAGCATTTT
NA	once	TRBV4-1	TRBJ2-7	15	CASSQDRGLAYEQYF	TGCGCCAGCAGCCAAGATCGAGGCCTAGCCTACGAGCAGTACTTC
TRBD2	NA	TRBV4-2	TRBJ2-2	17	CASSRSAVREGTGELFF	TGTGCCAGCAGCCGGTCGGCTGTGCGGGAGGGCACCGGGGAGCTGTTTTTT
TRBD1	NA	TRBV28	TRBJ1-6	15	CASRPPGQGGGSLHF	TGTGCCAGCAGACCTCCGGGACAGGGGGGAGGATCCCTCCACTTT
NA	NA	TRBV5-1	TRBJ2-5	14	CASSVGRWSETQYF	TGCGCCAGCAGCGTCGGGAGATGGTCGGAGACCCAGTACTTC
NA	NA	TRBV27	TRBJ1-5	13	CASGPKGNQPQHF	TGTGCCAGCGGGCCCAAGGGCAATCAGCCCCAGCATTTT
TRBD2	NA	TRBV25-1	TRBJ2-7	15	CASSGDRREGPEQYF	TGTGCCAGCAGTGGCGATAGGCGGGAGGGTCCCGAGCAGTACTTC
TRBD1	NA	TRBV3-1/TRBV3-2	TRBJ2-1	13	CASRSTGVNEQFF	TGTGCCAGCAGATCAACAGGGGTCAATGAGCAGTTCTTC
NA	NA	TRBV6-5	TRBJ1-5	14	CASSYGAGQQPQHF	TGTGCCAGCAGTTACGGGGCAGGTCAACAGCCCCAGCATTTT
TRBD1	NA	TRBV30	TRBJ1-5	15	CAWSGTGMGNQPQHF	TGTGCCTGGTCGGGGACAGGGATGGGCAATCAGCCCCAGCATTTT
NA	NA	TRBV27	TRBJ2-3	14	CASSLLAANPTQYF	TGTGCCAGCAGTTTATTAGCGGCCAACCCTACGCAGTATTTT
TRBD2	NA	TRBV4-1	TRBJ2-1	15	CASSLELAGYNEQFF	TGCGCCAGCAGCCTAGAACTAGCGGGATACAATGAGCAGTTCTTC
TRBD2	NA	TRBV6-4	TRBJ2-1	15	CASSPVAGASGEQFF	TGTGCCAGCAGTCCAGTAGCGGGAGCTTCCGGTGAGCAGTTCTTC
NA	NA	TRBV2	TRBJ2-7	11	CASRQGYEQYF	TGTGCCAGCAGACAGGGTTACGAGCAGTACTTC
TRBD1	NA	TRBV19	TRBJ2-1	14	CASRETGVNNEQFF	TGTGCCAGTAGAGAGACAGGGGTCAACAATGAGCAGTTCTTC
TRBD1	NA	TRBV28	TRBJ1-2	16	CASSFRDRGYYGGYTF	TGTGCCAGCAGTTTTAGGGACAGGGGGTATTATGGTGGCTACACCTTC
TRBD1	NA	TRBV9	TRBJ2-1	14	CASSAKDGTAVEFF	TGTGCCAGCAGCGCAAAAGACGGGACAGCCGTGGAGTTCTTC
NA	NA	TRBV19	TRBJ1-1	14	CASSRAPRDTEAFF	TGTGCCAGTAGTAGGGCCCCCAGGGACACTGAAGCTTTCTTT
NA	NA	TRBV30	TRBJ1-3	13	CAWLRTERNTIYF	TGTGCCTGGTTAAGGACAGAGCGAAACACCATATATTTT
TRBD2	NA	TRBV27	TRBJ2-5	15	CASRTTSGYQETQYF	TGTGCCAGCAGAACGACTAGCGGGTACCAAGAGACCCAGTACTTC
NA	NA	TRBV13	TRBJ2-5	15	CASSLLREHQETQYF	TGTGCCAGCAGCTTACTCCGGGAACACCAAGAGACCCAGTACTTC
TRBD1	NA	TRBV9	TRBJ1-6	17	CASSVNSGTATNSPLHF	TGTGCCAGCAGCGTAAACTCAGGGACAGCAACTAATTCACCCCTCCACTTT
TRBD2	NA	TRBV5-1	TRBJ2-1	16	CASSPSSGRGNNEQFF	TGCGCCAGCAGCCCTTCTAGCGGGAGAGGGAACAATGAGCAGTTCTTC
TRBD1	NA	TRBV12-5	TRBJ1-1	13	CASGWDSAAEAFF	TGTGCTAGTGGTTGGGACAGTGCGGCTGAAGCTTTCTTT
NA	NA	TRBV30	TRBJ1-2	13	CACSTGANYGYTF	TGTGCCTGTTCGACAGGAGCTAACTATGGCTACACCTTC
TRBD1	NA	TRBV7-9	TRBJ2-3	14	CASSLGQGTDTQYF	TGTGCCAGCAGCTTAGGACAGGGGACAGATACGCAGTATTTT